Below, 12 T cell receptor beta chains from the same sample are listed, as sequenced in a study of cytomegalovirus exposure and HLA in healthy donors. This PCR relied on a set of 60 Vbeta primers and 13 Jbeta primers. Assay used: immunoSEQ multiplex PCR; TCRdb lists only in-frame clones, some missing. The sample holds around 62,000 clones; approximately 80% are singletons and the top ten take roughly 2.9%. The material sequenced was PBMCs. These receptors originate from a woman in her thirties in good health and CMV-seronegative.

This chain links TRBV11-2 with TRBJ2-5, with a weak D call TRBD2 (5 bases). V was trimmed by 5 bases and J by 2 bases, leaving 12 bases between them. This CDR3 spans 14 amino acids. The germline CDR1 and CDR2 sequences are SGHAT and FQNNGV. The CDR3 sequence is CASSLGLSQETQYF. CDR3 sequence (DNA): TGTGCCAGCAGCCTAGGACTTTCACAAGAGACCCAGTACTTC.

The rearrangement links TRBV25-1 to TRBJ1-1; 10 nucleotides line up with TRBD1. Losses at the gene ends were 3 bases for V and 5 bases for J; bases not matched to a gene: 9. This CDR3 contains 16 residues. CDR1 is MGHDK and CDR2 is SYGVNS in the germline V gene. This chain's CDR3 is CASSDPRTGGWTEAFF. The CDR3 nucleotides are TGTGCCAGCAGTGACCCTCGGACAGGGGGATGGACTGAAGCTTTCTTT.

On this clone itself: Compared with germline, one end of the junction differs, possibly owing to a read error. Other DNA sequences within the sample encode an identical CDR3. The V call is TRBV27, the J call TRBJ1-6, with 7 bases that match TRBD1. CDR3 size: 14 residues. CDR1 and CDR2 (germline): MNHEY, SMNVEV (reference sequence). Here the CDR3 DNA reads TGTGCCAGCAGCACAGGGGAGAAGTATTCCCCCCTCCACTTT. It yields the protein CASSTGEKYSPLHF.

This clone occurred a few times. The CDR3 DNA reads as TGTGCCAGCTCACCACCGTGGGACAGGGAAGGTGAGCAGTACTTC. Translation gives CASSPPWDREGEQYF. The J gene is TRBJ2-7, the V gene TRBV18, with 9 bases aligning to TRBD1. V gave up 0 bases and J gave up 7 bases; unmatched junction bases: 7. Germline V gene lookup returns CDR1 KGHSH and CDR2 LQKENI. The CDR3 loop spans 15 amino acids. The full variable domain, completed using reference TRBV18 and TRBJ2-7, is NAGVMQNPRHLVRRRGQEARLRCSPMKGHSHVYWYRQLPEEGLKFMVYLQKENIIDESGMPKERFSAEFPKEGPSILRIQQVVRGDSAAYFCASSPPWDREGEQYFGPGTRLTVT.

The chain recombines TRBV5-1 with TRBJ1-4, with 7 bases fitting TRBD1. Germline V gene sequence: CDR1 SGHRS, CDR2 YFSETQ. V lost 1 base, J lost 3 bases, and 6 bases stayed unmatched. The length of the CDR3 is 16 residues. In DNA, the CDR3 is TGCGCCAGCAGCTTGAACCCCGGGACAGCTAATGAAAAACTGTTTTTT. Translation gives CASSLNPGTANEKLFF. The full variable domain, its missing parts supplied by reference TRBV5-1 and TRBJ1-4, is KAGVTQTPRYLIKTRGQQVTLSCSPISGHRSVSWYQQTPGQGLQFLFEYFSETQRNKGNFPGRFSGRQFSNSRSEMNVSTLELGDSALYLCASSLNPGTANEKLFFGSGTQLSVL.

The chain has TRBV5-1 and TRBJ1-1, with D unresolved. This CDR3 is built from 15 residues. Germline V lookup: CDR1 SGHRS, CDR2 YFSETQ. Trimming took 0 bases from V and 5 from J, leaving 14 bases between them. CDR3: CASSLDGSGVTEAFF. In DNA form, the CDR3 reads TGCGCCAGCAGCTTGGACGGCTCGGGAGTTACTGAAGCTTTCTTT.

This clone was observed a few times. This chain joins TRBV28 and TRBJ2-1, with D unclear. Germline values: CDR1 MDHEN, CDR2 SYDVKM. This CDR3 is 14 amino acids long. V lost 4 bases and J 3 bases, leaving 10 bases between the germline ends. Here the CDR3 DNA reads TGTGCCAGCAGTTCCCCCCCGGGCTACAATGAGCAGTTCTTC. This codes for CASSSPPGYNEQFF.

J is TRBJ2-6 and V is TRBV9, with D uncertain. Trimming took off 1 base at V and 2 bases at J, with 4 bases between the two ends. CDR1 and CDR2 from the germline V gene are SGDLS and YYNGEE. The CDR3 consists of 14 residues. Here the CDR3 reads CASSVSTGANVLTF. The DNA of the CDR3 is TGTGCCAGCAGCGTATCCACTGGGGCCAACGTCCTGACTTTC.

The chain carries TRBV7-2 and TRBJ1-6; a possible D gene is TRBD1 (5 bases). The CDR3 consists of 18 residues. CDR1 and CDR2 (germline): SGHTA, FQGNSA. V was trimmed by 2 bases and J by 1 base, leaving 15 bases between them. CDR3: CASSLTEWGRSYNSPLHF. CDR3 DNA: TGTGCCAGCAGCTTAACGGAGTGGGGGAGGTCCTATAATTCACCCCTCCACTTT.

The chain has TRBV27 and TRBJ1-5; D ambiguous. CDR3 length: 14 amino acids. V dropped 5 bases and J dropped 0 bases, with 8 bases sitting between them. From germline, CDR1 is MNHEY and CDR2 SMNVEV (reference sequence). The CDR3 region has the DNA TGTGCCAGCAGTACGGGAAGTAGCAATCAGCCCCAGCATTTT. As protein: CASSTGSSNQPQHF.

The chain recombines TRBV6-6 with TRBJ2-7; 8 positions agree with TRBD2. V was pared by 3 bases and J by 5 bases, with 6 bases of the junction left unmatched. CDR1 and CDR2 (germline): MNHNY, SVGAGI (reference sequence). CDR3 length: 14 amino acids. CDR3 sequence reads: CASSYAGGSNEQYF. CDR3 sequence (DNA): TGTGCCAGCAGTTATGCGGGGGGAAGCAACGAGCAGTACTTC.

This clone is termed medium-sized (0.01 to 0.1%). The chain couples TRBV6-1 to TRBJ1-2; D gene uncertain. V dropped 0 bases and J dropped 0 bases, with 11 bases sitting between them. CDR3 length: 16 residues. CDR1 and CDR2 (germline): MNHNS, SASEGT. CDR3 amino acids: CASSEAEIGANYGYTF. CDR3 nucleotides: TGTGCCAGCAGTGAAGCGGAGATAGGAGCTAACTATGGCTACACCTTC.